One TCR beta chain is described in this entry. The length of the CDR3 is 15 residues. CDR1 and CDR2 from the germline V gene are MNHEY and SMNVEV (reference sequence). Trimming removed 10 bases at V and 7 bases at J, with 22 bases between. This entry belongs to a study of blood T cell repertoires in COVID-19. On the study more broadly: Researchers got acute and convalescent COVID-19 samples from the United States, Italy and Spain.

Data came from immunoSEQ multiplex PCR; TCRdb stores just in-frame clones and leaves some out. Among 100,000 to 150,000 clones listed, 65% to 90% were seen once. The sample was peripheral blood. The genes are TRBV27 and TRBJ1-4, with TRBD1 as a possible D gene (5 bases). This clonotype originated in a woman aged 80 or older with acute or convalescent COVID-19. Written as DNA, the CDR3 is TGTGCCACGCGACAGATCAGGGCGGAGGGTGAAAAACTGTTTTTT. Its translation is CATRQIRAEGEKLFF.